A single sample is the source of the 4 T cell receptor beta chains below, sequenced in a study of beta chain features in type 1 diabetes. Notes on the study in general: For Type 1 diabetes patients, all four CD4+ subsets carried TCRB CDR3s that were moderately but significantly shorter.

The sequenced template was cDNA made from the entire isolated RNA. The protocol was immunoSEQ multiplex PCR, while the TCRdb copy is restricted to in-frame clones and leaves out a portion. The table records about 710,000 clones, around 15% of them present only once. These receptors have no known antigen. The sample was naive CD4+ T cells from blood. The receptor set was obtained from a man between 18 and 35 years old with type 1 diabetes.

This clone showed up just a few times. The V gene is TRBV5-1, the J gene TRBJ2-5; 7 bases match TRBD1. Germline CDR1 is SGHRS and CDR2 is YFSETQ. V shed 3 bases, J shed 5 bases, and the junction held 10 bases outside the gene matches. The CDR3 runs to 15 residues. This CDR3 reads CASSSPRQGQETQYF. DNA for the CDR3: TGCGCCAGCAGCTCGCCTCGACAGGGTCAGGAGACCCAGTACTTC.

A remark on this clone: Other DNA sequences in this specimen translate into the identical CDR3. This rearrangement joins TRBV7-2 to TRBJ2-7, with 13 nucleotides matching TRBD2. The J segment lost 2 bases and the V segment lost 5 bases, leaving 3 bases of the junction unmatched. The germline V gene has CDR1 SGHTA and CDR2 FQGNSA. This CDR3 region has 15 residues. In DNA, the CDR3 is TGTGCCAGCAGCCTCGGGACTAGCGGGACCTACGAGCAGTACTTC. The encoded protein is CASSLGTSGTYEQYF.

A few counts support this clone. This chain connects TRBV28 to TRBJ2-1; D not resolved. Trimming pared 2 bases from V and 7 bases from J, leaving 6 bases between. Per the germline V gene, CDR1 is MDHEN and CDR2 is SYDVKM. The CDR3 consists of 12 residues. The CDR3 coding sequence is TGTGCCAGCAGTTTAATGAGTAATGAGCAGTTCTTC. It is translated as CASSLMSNEQFF.

The CDR3 bases are TGCGCCAGCAGCCAGGATGACAGAAGCAATCAGCCCCAGCATTTT. Its translation is CASSQDDRSNQPQHF. The chain uses TRBV4-3 and TRBJ1-5; TRBD1 is a possible D gene (5 bases). This CDR3 is built from 15 residues. V lost 3 bases and J 1 base, leaving 10 bases between the germline ends. Germline V gene sequence: CDR1 LGHNA, CDR2 YSLEER.